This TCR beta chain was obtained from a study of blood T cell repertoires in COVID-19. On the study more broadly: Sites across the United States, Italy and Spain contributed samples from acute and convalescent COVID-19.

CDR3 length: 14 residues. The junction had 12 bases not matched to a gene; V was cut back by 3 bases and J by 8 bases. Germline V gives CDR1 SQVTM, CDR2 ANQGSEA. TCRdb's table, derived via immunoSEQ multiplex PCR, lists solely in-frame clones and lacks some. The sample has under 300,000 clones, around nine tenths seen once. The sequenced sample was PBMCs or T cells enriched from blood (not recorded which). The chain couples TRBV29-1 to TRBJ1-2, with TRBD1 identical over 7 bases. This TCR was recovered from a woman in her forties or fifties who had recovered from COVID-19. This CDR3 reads CSVDGGQTLAGYTF. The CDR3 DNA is TGCAGCGTTGACGGGGGACAGACTCTCGCGGGCTACACCTTC.